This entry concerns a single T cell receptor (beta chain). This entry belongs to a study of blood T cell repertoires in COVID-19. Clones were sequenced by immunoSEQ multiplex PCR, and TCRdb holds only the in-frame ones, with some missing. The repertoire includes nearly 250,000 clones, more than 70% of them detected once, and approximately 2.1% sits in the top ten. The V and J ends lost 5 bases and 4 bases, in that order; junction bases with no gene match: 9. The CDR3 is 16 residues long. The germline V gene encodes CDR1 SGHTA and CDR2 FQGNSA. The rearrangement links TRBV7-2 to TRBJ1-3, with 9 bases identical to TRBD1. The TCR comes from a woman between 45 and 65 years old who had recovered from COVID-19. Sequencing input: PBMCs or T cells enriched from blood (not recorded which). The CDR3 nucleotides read TGTGCCAGCAGCAGCCAGACAGGGGGGGCGGGAAACACCATATATTTT. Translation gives CASSSQTGGAGNTIYF.